Listed below are T cell receptor beta chains from one sample, sequenced in a study of blood T cell repertoires in COVID-19. Produced via immunoSEQ multiplex PCR; TCRdb's table is partial and in-frame only. The sample holds under 300,000 clones, roughly 83% seen once. The specimen sequenced was peripheral blood. The receptors shown here come from a man aged 55 to 70 who had recovered from COVID-19. The CDR3 runs from the conserved cysteine through the conserved F or W. D genes are given only for firm matches. The size field is filled for only some rows; it gives once, few, many or a size class.

-,TRBJ1-2,TRBD1,TRBV6-5,CASRKDRGLDYGYTF,TGTGCCAGCAGAAAGGACAGGGGGCTCGACTATGGCTACACCTTC
-,TRBJ1-1,TRBD1,TRBV3-1/TRBV3-2,CASRPNGQVGTEAFF,TGTGCCAGCAGGCCAAACGGACAGGTCGGGACTGAAGCTTTCTTT
few,TRBJ2-7,-,TRBV19,CASSILVFEQYF,TGTGCCAGTAGTATACTCGTCTTCGAGCAGTACTTC
-,TRBJ2-5,TRBD1,TRBV5-4,CASSSGQGQETQYF,TGTGCCAGCAGCTCGGGACAGGGCCAAGAGACCCAGTACTTC
-,TRBJ2-5,-,TRBV6-6,CASGGSLGGTQYF,TGTGCCAGCGGCGGGTCGTTGGGGGGGACCCAGTACTTC
-,TRBJ1-5,-,TRBV30,CAWSVSGDQPQHF,TGTGCCTGGAGTGTGTCAGGGGATCAGCCCCAGCATTTT
-,TRBJ2-2,TRBD1,TRBV18,CASSPRTGDTNTGELFF,TGTGCCAGCTCACCCAGGACAGGAGATACGAACACCGGGGAGCTGTTTTTT
-,TRBJ2-1,-,TRBV12-3/TRBV12-4,CASSYTQGSEQFF,TGTGCCAGCAGCTACACACAGGGCAGTGAGCAGTTCTTC
-,TRBJ1-4,TRBD1,TRBV10-2,CASSESTRGREKLFF,TGCGCCAGCAGTGAGTCTACGAGGGGGCGAGAAAAACTGTTTTTT
-,TRBJ2-1,TRBD2,TRBV28,CASSFRRGGRYNEQFF,TGTGCCAGCAGTTTTCGGCGGGGGGGCCGGTACAATGAGCAGTTCTTC
-,TRBJ1-4,-,TRBV15,CATSGVRGDYEKLFF,TGTGCCACCAGTGGAGTCAGGGGCGACTATGAAAAACTGTTTTTT
-,TRBJ2-3,TRBD2,TRBV6-5,CASRRSGGTDTQYF,TGTGCCAGCAGACGTAGCGGGGGCACAGATACGCAGTATTTT
-,TRBJ1-2,-,TRBV12-3/TRBV12-4,CASSFGGVAGYTF,TGTGCCAGCAGTTTTGGGGGGGTGGCTGGCTACACCTTC
-,TRBJ2-1,-,TRBV20-1,CSASSGPKYNEQFF,TGCAGTGCTAGTTCTGGCCCAAAATACAATGAGCAGTTCTTC
few,TRBJ1-1,-,TRBV4-1,CASSQGGPEAFF,TGCGCCAGCAGCCAGGGTGGGCCTGAAGCTTTCTTT
few,TRBJ2-7,TRBD1,TRBV18,CASSSGTGLWEQYF,TGTGCCAGCTCATCCGGGACAGGGTTATGGGAGCAGTACTTC
once,TRBJ2-3,TRBD2,TRBV11-2,CASTPIGGRADTQYF,TGTGCCAGCACCCCGATCGGCGGGAGGGCAGATACGCAGTATTTT
-,TRBJ2-3,TRBD2,TRBV6-6,CASTLAGASTDTQYF,TGTGCCAGCACCCTAGCGGGGGCAAGCACAGATACGCAGTATTTT
-,TRBJ2-7,-,TRBV5-4,CASSGQQGSPIAKQYF,TGTGCCAGCAGCGGCCAACAGGGCTCCCCGATCGCCAAGCAGTACTTC
-,TRBJ1-4,TRBD1,TRBV25-1,CASSARQGEKLFF,TGTGCCAGCAGTGCGAGACAGGGCGAAAAACTGTTTTTT
few,TRBJ1-3,-,TRBV5-6,CASSLRQSGNTIYF,TGTGCCAGCAGCCTGCGGCAGTCTGGAAACACCATATATTTT
-,TRBJ1-2,-,TRBV3-1/TRBV3-2,CASSHRAMDYGYTF,TGTGCCAGCAGCCACAGGGCAATGGACTATGGCTACACCTTC
-,TRBJ2-7,TRBD1,TRBV6-5,CASSRTGSYEQYF,TGTGCCAGCAGTAGGACAGGGTCCTACGAGCAGTACTTC
-,TRBJ2-3,-,TRBV6-6,CASSYQGQSTDTQYF,TGTGCCAGCAGTTACCAAGGACAAAGCACAGATACGCAGTATTTT
-,TRBJ2-6,TRBD1,TRBV27,CASSLSGTGGSGANVLTF,TGTGCCAGCAGTTTATCTGGGACAGGGGGCTCTGGGGCCAACGTCCTGACTTTC
once,TRBJ1-5,TRBD1,TRBV19,CASSIRGRDQPQHF,TGTGCCAGTAGTATCAGGGGGCGCGATCAGCCCCAGCATTTT
-,TRBJ2-1,TRBD2,TRBV5-1,CASSLVIAGGQNEQFF,TGCGCCAGCAGCTTGGTAATAGCGGGGGGCCAAAATGAGCAGTTCTTC
-,TRBJ2-7,-,TRBV11-2,CASSAGLLYEQYF,TGTGCCAGCAGCGCGGGACTCCTCTACGAGCAGTACTTC
-,TRBJ2-7,-,TRBV4-2,CASSQLLASTYEQYF,TGTGCCAGCAGCCAATTACTAGCTAGCACCTACGAGCAGTACTTC
-,TRBJ2-5,TRBD2,TRBV7-2,CASSSLASYQETQYF,TGTGCCAGCAGTTCACTAGCGTCCTACCAAGAGACCCAGTACTTC
-,TRBJ2-2,TRBD2,TRBV20-1,CSVSPGGRGTGELFF,TGCAGTGTTAGTCCGGGAGGGCGGGGCACCGGGGAGCTGTTTTTT
once,TRBJ1-4,-,TRBV11-2,CASSLGVGKLFF,TGTGCCAGCAGCTTAGGAGTCGGAAAACTGTTTTTT
few,TRBJ2-2,TRBD2,TRBV7-2,CASSLVAGGTNTGELFF,TGTGCCAGCAGCTTAGTGGCGGGGGGCACGAACACCGGGGAGCTGTTTTTT
-,TRBJ2-1,TRBD2,TRBV5-1,CASSLLAANNEQFF,TGCGCCAGCAGCCTACTAGCGGCAAACAATGAGCAGTTCTTC
-,TRBJ1-2,-,TRBV4-1,CASSQRDIYGYTF,TGCGCCAGCAGCCAAAGGGACATCTATGGCTACACCTTC